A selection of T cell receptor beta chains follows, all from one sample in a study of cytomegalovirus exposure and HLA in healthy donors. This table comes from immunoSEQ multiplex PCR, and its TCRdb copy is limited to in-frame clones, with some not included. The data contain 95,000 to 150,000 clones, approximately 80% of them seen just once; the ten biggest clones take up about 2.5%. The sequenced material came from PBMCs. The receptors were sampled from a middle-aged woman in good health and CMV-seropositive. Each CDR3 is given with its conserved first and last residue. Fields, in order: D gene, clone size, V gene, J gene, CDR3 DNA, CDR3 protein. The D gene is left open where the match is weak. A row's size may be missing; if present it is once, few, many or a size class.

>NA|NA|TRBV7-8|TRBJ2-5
TGTGCCAGCAGCTTATTAGATGTCCAAGAGACCCAGTACTTC
CASSLLDVQETQYF
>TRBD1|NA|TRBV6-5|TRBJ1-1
TGTGCCAGCAGTTCGCAACAGGGGAACGCTTTCTTT
CASSSQQGNAFF
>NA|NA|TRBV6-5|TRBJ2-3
TGTGCCAGCAGTTTAGACAGTACCACAGATACGCAGTATTTT
CASSLDSTTDTQYF
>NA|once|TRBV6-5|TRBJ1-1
TGTGCCAGCAGTCCGAGACGGGAGACGGCTGAAGCTTTCTTT
CASSPRRETAEAFF
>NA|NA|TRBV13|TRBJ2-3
TGTGCCAGCAGCACGCGGACTAAAACCCCCAATACGCAGTATTTT
CASSTRTKTPNTQYF
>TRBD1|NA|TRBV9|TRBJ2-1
TGTGCCAGCAGCGTAGTGGGACAGGGGGCGGTTGAGCAGTTCTTC
CASSVVGQGAVEQFF
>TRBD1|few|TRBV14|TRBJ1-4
TGTGCCAGCAGCCGACAGGGACCTTCAGGAGAAAAACTGTTTTTT
CASSRQGPSGEKLFF
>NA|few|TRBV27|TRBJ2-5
TGTGCCAGCAGTCTACGGGACTCACAAGAGACCCAGTACTTC
CASSLRDSQETQYF
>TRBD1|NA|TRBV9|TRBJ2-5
TGTGCCAGCAGCGTCAACACAGGGGGCGGTGAGACCCAGTACTTC
CASSVNTGGGETQYF
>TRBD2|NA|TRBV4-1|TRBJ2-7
TGCGCCAGCAGCCAAGGTCTAGCGGGGGCTAAGGGGGAGCAGTACTTC
CASSQGLAGAKGEQYF
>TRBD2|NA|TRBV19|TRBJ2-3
TGTGCCAGTAGTATGCTAGCGGGGGCCACAGATACGCAGTATTTT
CASSMLAGATDTQYF
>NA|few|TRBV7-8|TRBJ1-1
TGTGCCAGCAGCTTCGGGACTAACACTGAAGCTTTCTTT
CASSFGTNTEAFF
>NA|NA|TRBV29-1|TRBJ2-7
TGCAGCGTTGAAGACAGCTACGAGCAGTACTTC
CSVEDSYEQYF
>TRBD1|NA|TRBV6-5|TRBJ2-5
TGTGCCAGCAGTTACTGGGGACAGGGGCCGCAAGAGACCCAGTACTTC
CASSYWGQGPQETQYF
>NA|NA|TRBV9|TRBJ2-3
TGTGCCAGCAGCGAGGACTACGGAACAGATACGCAGTATTTT
CASSEDYGTDTQYF
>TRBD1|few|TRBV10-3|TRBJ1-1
TGTGCCATCAGTGCTGCAGGGGGCTCTACTGAAGCTTTCTTT
CAISAAGGSTEAFF
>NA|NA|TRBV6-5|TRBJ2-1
TGTGCCAGCAGTTACCAGTTCGGGGACTACAATGAGCAGTTCTTC
CASSYQFGDYNEQFF
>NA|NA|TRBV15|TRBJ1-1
TGTGCCACCAGCAGAGCCTACAGCATGAACACTGAAGCTTTCTTT
CATSRAYSMNTEAFF
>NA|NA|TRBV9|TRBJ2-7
TGTGCCAGCAGCCCTGGGAGCGGCCCCTCCTACGAGCAGTACTTC
CASSPGSGPSYEQYF
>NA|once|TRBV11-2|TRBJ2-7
TGTGCCAGCAGCTTAGCCGCAGATCTCTACGAGCAGTACTTC
CASSLAADLYEQYF
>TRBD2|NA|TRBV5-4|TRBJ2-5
TGTGCCAGCAGCTTCGGGGGGGAGACCCAGTACTTC
CASSFGGETQYF
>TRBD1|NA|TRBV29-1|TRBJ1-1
TGCAGCGTTGATACACAGGGGGCGCCGACTGAAGCTTTCTTT
CSVDTQGAPTEAFF
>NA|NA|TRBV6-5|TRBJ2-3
TGTGCCAGCAGTCGCGGGGGCAGCACAGATACGCAGTATTTT
CASSRGGSTDTQYF
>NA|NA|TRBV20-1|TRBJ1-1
TGCAGTGCTACCAGAAACACTGAAGCTTTCTTT
CSATRNTEAFF
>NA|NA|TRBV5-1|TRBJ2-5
TGCGCCAGCAGCTTGGAGCAGGGGACCCAGTACTTC
CASSLEQGTQYF
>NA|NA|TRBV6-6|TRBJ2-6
TGTGCCAGCAGTTACACTATGTCATCGGGGGCCAACGTCCTGACTTTC
CASSYTMSSGANVLTF
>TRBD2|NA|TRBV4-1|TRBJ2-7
TGCGCCAGCAGCCAAGATGCAGCGGGGGCCCTCTACGAGCAGTACTTC
CASSQDAAGALYEQYF
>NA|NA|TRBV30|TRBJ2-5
TGTGCCTGGGAGGCGTTGGGAGAGACCCAGTACTTC
CAWEALGETQYF
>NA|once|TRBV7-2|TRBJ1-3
TGTGCCAGCAGCTCCTACAGGAGCTCTGGAAACACCATATATTTT
CASSSYRSSGNTIYF
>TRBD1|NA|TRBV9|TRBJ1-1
TGTGCCGGTTCCCAGGGGGCAGACACTGAAGCTTTCTTT
CAGSQGADTEAFF
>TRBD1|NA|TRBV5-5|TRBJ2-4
TGTGCCAGCAGCTTGGGGGACAGGGCCAAAAACATTCAGTACTTC
CASSLGDRAKNIQYF
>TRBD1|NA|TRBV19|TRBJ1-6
TGTGCCAGTAGTATCTGGGTATCGGGACAGCGACTTTATAATTCCCCCCTCCACTTT
CASSIWVSGQRLYNSPLHF
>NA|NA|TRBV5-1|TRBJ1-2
TGCGCCAGCAGCTTGGGTGATCGGGGGGGCAATGATGGCTACACCTTC
CASSLGDRGGNDGYTF
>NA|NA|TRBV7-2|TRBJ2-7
TGTGCCAGCAGCCTGGTCCGGGGTTTGGTCGAGCAGTACTTC
CASSLVRGLVEQYF
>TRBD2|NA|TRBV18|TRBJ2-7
TGTGCCAGCTCACCACTCCTAGCGGGAGCTTACGAGCAGTACTTC
CASSPLLAGAYEQYF
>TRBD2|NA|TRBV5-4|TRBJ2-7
TGTGCCAGCGGGTGGGGGGGTTACGAGCAGTACTTC
CASGWGGYEQYF
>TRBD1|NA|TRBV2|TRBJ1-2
TGTGCCAGCAGGGAGACGACAGGGGGATCTAACTATGGCTACACCTTC
CASRETTGGSNYGYTF
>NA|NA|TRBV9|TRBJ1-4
TGTGCCAGCAGCGTAGGGGGCCCTAATGAAAAACTGTTTTTT
CASSVGGPNEKLFF
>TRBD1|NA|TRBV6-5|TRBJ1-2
TGTGCCAGCAGGCCCCCGGGACAGGGTGTTGGCTACACCTTC
CASRPPGQGVGYTF
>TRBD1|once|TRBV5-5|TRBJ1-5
TGTGCCAGCAGCTTGAACGACAGGGTCATCAATCAGCCCCAGCATTTT
CASSLNDRVINQPQHF
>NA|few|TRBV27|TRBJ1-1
TGTGCCAGCAGAAGAGCGGTGAACACTGAAGCTTTCTTT
CASRRAVNTEAFF
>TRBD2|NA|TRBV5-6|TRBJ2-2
TGTGCCAGCAGCCGGGACTACCTCGGCGGGGAGCTGTTTTTT
CASSRDYLGGELFF
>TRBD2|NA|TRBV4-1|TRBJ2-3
TGCGCCAGCAGCCAAAGGGTCGCGGGACTAGCGGGGGGCAGGGGCACAGATACGCAGTATTTT
CASSQRVAGLAGGRGTDTQYF
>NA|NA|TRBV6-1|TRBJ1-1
TGTGCCAGCAGTGATTATGGAGGTGAAGCTTTCTTT
CASSDYGGEAFF
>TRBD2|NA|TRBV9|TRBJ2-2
TGTGCCAGCAGCGGGAGGACTAGCGGGGTTAACACCGGGGAGCTGTTTTTT
CASSGRTSGVNTGELFF
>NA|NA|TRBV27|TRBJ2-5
TGTGCCAGCAGTTTATCGACCGGGGGTTGGAGGCAGCAGTACTTC
CASSLSTGGWRQQYF
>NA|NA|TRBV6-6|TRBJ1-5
TGTGCCACCCACAGGGATCTTAATCAGCCCCAGCATTTT
CATHRDLNQPQHF
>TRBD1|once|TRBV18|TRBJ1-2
TGTGCCAGCTCACCACCGTCCAGGACAGGGTATGGCTACACCTTC
CASSPPSRTGYGYTF
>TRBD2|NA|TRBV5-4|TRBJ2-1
TGTGCCACCCATGGGGGGGAGAGCGGAAGAGACAATGAGCAGTTCTTC
CATHGGESGRDNEQFF
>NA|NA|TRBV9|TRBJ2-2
TGTGCCAGCACCCGGGCGGGGACTAACACCGGGGAGCTGTTTTTT
CASTRAGTNTGELFF
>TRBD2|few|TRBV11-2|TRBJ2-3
TGTGCCAGCAGCTCGCCGGGACTAGCGGGAGGGCCCACAGATACGCAGTATTTT
CASSSPGLAGGPTDTQYF
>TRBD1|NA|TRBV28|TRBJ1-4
TGTGCCAGCAGTTCGCCGACAGGGCCTAATGAAAAACTGTTTTTT
CASSSPTGPNEKLFF
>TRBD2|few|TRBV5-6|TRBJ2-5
TGTGCCAGCAGCTTGGATCTAGCGGGAGAAGAGACCCAGTACTTC
CASSLDLAGEETQYF
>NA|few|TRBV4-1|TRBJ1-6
TGCGCCAGCAGCCAATTCTGGAGTCCGAGACAGGACAAGAGTTCGAGCCGCTTT
CASSQFWSPRQDKSSSRF
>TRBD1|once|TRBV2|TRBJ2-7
TGTGCCAGCAGTACACAGGGGGCGAGGCACGAGCAGTACTTC
CASSTQGARHEQYF
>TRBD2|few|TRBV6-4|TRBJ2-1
TGTGCCAGCAGTGACGGGACTAGCGGGACCAATGAGCAGTTCTTC
CASSDGTSGTNEQFF
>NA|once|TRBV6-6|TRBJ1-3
TGTGCCAGCAGTTACTGGACAGCTCTGGGAAACACCATATATTTT
CASSYWTALGNTIYF